This T cell receptor beta chain was identified in a study of Graves' ophthalmopathy and Graves' hyperthyroidism. Study overall: Hyperthyroidism qualified as stable when ophthalmopathy did not develop within 18 months of follow-up.

Amplification of TCR beta CDR3 regions used RNA transcripts. First-round RT-PCR employed HTBI primers, with a second-round multiplex PCR after it. MiXCR was run by TCRdb on the multiplex PCR reads, yielding one entry per CDR3 protein. The data hold around 1.1 million distinct CDR3 sequences, with roughly two fifths observed a single time. Exclusion covered patients with other autoimmune diseases or uncontrolled infections (as well as pregnancy or lactation). The junction had 8 bases not matched to a gene; V was cut back by 3 bases and J by 4 bases. Germline V gene lookup returns CDR1 LNHNV and CDR2 YYDKDF (reference sequence). The CDR3 extends over 15 amino acids.

The clonotype originates from an adult man with Graves' hyperthyroidism. This sequence joins TRBV15 and TRBJ1-2; TRBD1 aligns across 7 bases. Sequenced sample: peripheral blood or thyroid tissue (not recorded which). The CDR3 DNA reads TGTGCCACCAGCAGGTCCGAGACAGGGAGCTATGGCTACACCTTC. Residues: CATSRSETGSYGYTF.